The T cell receptor beta chain described here comes from a study of neurological immune-mediated disorders. The study, taken as a whole, reports: The highest TCR clonal expansion occurred in HTLV-1-associated myelopathy; multiple sclerosis fell below healthy controls.

This clonotype has ten or more counts. Its specificity is unknown. The cDNA came from 5'RACE with 10-nucleotide random UMIs. Per sequencing run, 15-18 subjects together gave over 170 million TCR-beta sequences. TCRdb passed the 5' RACE reads through MiXCR, listing each CDR3 protein once. The sample contains 50,000 to 55,000 distinct CDR3 sequences, about 3.8% of which appear only once. Germline loops: CDR1 SEHNR, CDR2 FQNEAQ (reference sequence). Trimming at V came to 5 bases and at J to 5 bases, leaving 8 bases not matched to a gene. This CDR3 spans 14 amino acids. Unsorted libraries came from 2 million PBMCs stored at -80 °C.

The specimen was PBMCs. The chain recombines TRBV7-9 with TRBJ2-7; 8 positions match TRBD2. This sequence was found in a man aged 55-75 years with multiple sclerosis. CDR3 sequence: CASSPSGSDHEQYF. The CDR3 region has the DNA TGTGCCAGCAGCCCAAGCGGGAGCGACCACGAGCAGTACTTC.